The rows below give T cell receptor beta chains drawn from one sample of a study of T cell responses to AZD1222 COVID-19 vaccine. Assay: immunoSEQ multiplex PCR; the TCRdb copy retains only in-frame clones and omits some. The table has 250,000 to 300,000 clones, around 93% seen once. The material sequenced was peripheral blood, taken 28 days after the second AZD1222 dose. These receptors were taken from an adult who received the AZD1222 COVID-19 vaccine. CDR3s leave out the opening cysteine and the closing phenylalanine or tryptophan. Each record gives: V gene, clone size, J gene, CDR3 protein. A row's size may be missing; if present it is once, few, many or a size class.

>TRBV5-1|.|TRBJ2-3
ASSPGTSEDTQY
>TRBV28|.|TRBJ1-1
ASSLPVRDERAF
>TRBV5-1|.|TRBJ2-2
ASSFLTGAPTGELF
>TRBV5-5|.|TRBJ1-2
ASSLDVGSSSYGYT
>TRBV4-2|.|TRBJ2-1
ASSQETGGIAGVYEQF
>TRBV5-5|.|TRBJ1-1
ASSLSGQSRTEAF
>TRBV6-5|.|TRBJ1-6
ASSYGRDGGSPLH
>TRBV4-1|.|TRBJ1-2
ASSHEGRGYGYT
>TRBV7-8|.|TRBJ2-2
ASSSRRVPTGELF
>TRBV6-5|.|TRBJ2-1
ASRPPGGWFNEQF
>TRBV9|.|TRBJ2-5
ASSPWTSGGAGETQY
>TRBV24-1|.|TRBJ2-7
ATSAGAGNEQY
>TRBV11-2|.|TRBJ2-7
ASSLSRVLLRQY
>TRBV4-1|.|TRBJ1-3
ASSPFFGVSGNTIY
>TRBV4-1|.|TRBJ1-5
ASSRDRGRDQPQH
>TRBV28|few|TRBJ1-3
ASKWGLPAGGNTIY
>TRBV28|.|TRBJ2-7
ASIPGGSYEQY
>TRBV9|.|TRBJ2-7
ASSPTGDPYEQY
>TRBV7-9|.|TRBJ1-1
ASSLASGGPEAF
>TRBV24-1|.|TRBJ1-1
ATSDSRTGRDF
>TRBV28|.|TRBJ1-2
ASSYGRTNYGYT
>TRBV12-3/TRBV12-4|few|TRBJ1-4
ASSSIGSGKLF
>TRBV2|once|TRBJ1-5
ASSVRDRDNQPQH
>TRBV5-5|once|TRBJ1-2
ASSSAIKTGRSYYGYT
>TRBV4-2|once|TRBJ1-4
ASSQSESRGDEKLF
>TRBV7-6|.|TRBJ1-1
ASSRRGGTARNTEAF
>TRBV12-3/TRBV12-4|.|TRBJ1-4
ASSFGIGEKLF
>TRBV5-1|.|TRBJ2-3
ASSPGSTDTQY
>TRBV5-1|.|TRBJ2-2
ASSLVLNTGELF
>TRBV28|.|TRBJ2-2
ASSKGGNTGELF
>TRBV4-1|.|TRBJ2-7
ASSQGRQGSYEQY
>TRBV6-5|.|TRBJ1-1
ASSYSTESGTEAF
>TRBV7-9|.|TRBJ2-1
ASSSGQGSINEQF
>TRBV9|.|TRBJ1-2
ASSVAPMAETRSYGYT
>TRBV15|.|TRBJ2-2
ATSRLGQGASGELF
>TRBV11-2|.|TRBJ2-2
ASSRVKGSTGELF
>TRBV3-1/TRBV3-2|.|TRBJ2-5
ASSQARSKTQY
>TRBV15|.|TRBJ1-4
ATSTGEEEKLF
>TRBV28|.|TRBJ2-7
ASRNGGYEQY
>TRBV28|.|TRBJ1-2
ASCRQVPPGYT
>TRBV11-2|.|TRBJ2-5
ASSLETSGGAGETQY
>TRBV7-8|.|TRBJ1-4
ASSRRRGVGDEKLF
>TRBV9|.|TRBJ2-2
ASSRSPGQTNTGELF
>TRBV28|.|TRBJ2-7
ASSSPGRTVYNEQY
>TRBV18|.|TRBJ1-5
ASSPGDGQPQH